The 30 T cell receptor beta chains listed next were all sequenced from one sample in a study of early T cells in non-severe SARS-CoV-2 infection. TCRdb reprocessed the 5' RACE reads with MiXCR, giving one entry per CDR3 protein. Of some 91,000 distinct CDR3 sequences detected, around 14% appear once; the ten largest clones hold around 2%. Specimen: whole blood. Source of these receptors: an adult who was a healthcare worker with PCR-confirmed SARS-CoV-2 infection or an uninfected control (not recorded which).

There are a few counts of this clonotype. Possible read error: a much larger clone is one base away. V and J are TRBV4-1 and TRBJ2-5; no reliable D call. The germline gives CDR1 MGHRA, CDR2 YSYEKL. V lost 2 bases to trimming and J lost 0 bases, with 10 bases between them. The CDR3 totals 15 residues. In DNA, the CDR3 is TGCGCCAGCAGCCAAATCCTGGGCTACCAAGAGACCCAGTACTTC. Amino acid sequence: CASSQILGYQETQYF.

This sequence joins TRBV28 and TRBJ1-2; tentative D call: TRBD1 (6 bases). Looked up from germline, CDR1 is MDHEN and CDR2 is SYDVKM. The CDR3 has 16 residues. Trimming stripped 8 bases from V and 2 bases from J, with 21 bases between. This chain's CDR3 is CASRPGAGARNYGYTF. The DNA of the CDR3 is TGTGCCAGCCGTCCCGGGGCAGGGGCGAGGAACTATGGCTACACCTTC.

The table lists this clonotype with many counts. V gene TRBV4-2 combines with J gene TRBJ2-1, with TRBD1 identical over 9 bases. V dropped 0 bases and J dropped 1; count of bases not matched to a gene: 4. This CDR3 comprises 17 residues. Germline V lookup: CDR1 LGHNA, CDR2 YNFKEQ. CDR3 nucleotides: TGTGCCAGCAGCCAAGATGGGACAGGGCAGTCCTACAATGAGCAGTTCTTC. This codes for CASSQDGTGQSYNEQFF.

This clonotype has ten or more counts. The chain links TRBV19 to TRBJ1-1; TRBD1 aligns across 7 bases. After removal of 6 bases from V and 4 bases from J, the junction contained 11 bases not matched to a gene. The CDR3 has 15 amino acids. Germline loops: CDR1 LNHDA, CDR2 SQIVND (reference sequence). CDR3 in DNA: TGTGCCAGTAGCCCCCGACAGGGAGGAGGCACTGAAGCTTTCTTT. The encoded protein is CASSPRQGGGTEAFF.

This clonotype was observed a few times. J is TRBJ2-5 and V is TRBV7-6; D is unclear. Trimming stripped 6 bases from V and 4 bases from J, with 6 bases between. The CDR3 has 11 amino acids. CDR1 is SGHVS and CDR2 is FNYEAQ in the germline V gene. CDR3 amino acids: CASRTGETQYF. The DNA of the CDR3 is TGTGCCAGCAGGACCGGAGAGACCCAGTACTTC.

This clonotype was detected many times. V and J are TRBV7-2 and TRBJ2-7; unclear D gene. Trimming took off 1 base at V and 1 base at J, with 17 bases between the two ends. Germline V gene lookup returns CDR1 SGHTA and CDR2 FQGNSA. The CDR3 loop spans 17 amino acids. The CDR3 loop is CASSLGIGSTKSYEQYF. In nucleotides, the CDR3 is TGTGCCAGCAGCTTAGGGATCGGGTCAACCAAATCCTACGAGCAGTACTTC.

V is TRBV4-1 and J is TRBJ2-7; 8 positions agree with TRBD2. Germline trimming cut 5 bases from V and 3 bases from J; bases unmatched to any gene: 12. CDR1 is MGHRA, CDR2 YSYEKL, per germline. The CDR3 runs to 16 residues. The CDR3 DNA sequence: TGCGCCAGCAGCAACCCCGCGGCGGGGGGAGTCTACGAGCAGTACTTC. Its protein product is CASSNPAAGGVYEQYF.

This clonotype has at least ten counts. The chain has TRBV7-2 and TRBJ1-1; unclear D gene. Germline V lookup: CDR1 SGHTA, CDR2 FQGNSA. With 4 bases removed from V and 3 bases from J, the gap between germline ends came to 9 bases. The CDR3 extends over 13 amino acids. The CDR3 protein is CASSSGPDTEAFF. CDR3 DNA sequence: TGTGCCAGCAGCTCCGGACCGGACACTGAAGCTTTCTTT.

The genes are TRBV15 and TRBJ2-2; D is ambiguous. CDR3 length equals 12 residues. Germline assignment: CDR1 LNHNV and CDR2 YYDKDF (reference sequence). With 3 bases removed from V and 5 bases from J, the gap between germline ends came to 4 bases. The CDR3 is CATSSGTGELFF. CDR3 nucleotide sequence: TGTGCCACCAGCAGTGGTACCGGGGAGCTGTTTTTT.

This clonotype was seen ten or more times. The chain links TRBV3-1 to TRBJ1-2; tentatively, D is TRBD1 (5 bases). Germline V gene data show CDR1 as LGHDT and CDR2 as YNNKEL (reference sequence). With 4 bases removed from V and 5 bases from J, the gap between germline ends came to 20 bases. This CDR3 has 16 amino acids. In DNA form, the CDR3 reads TGTGCCAGCAGCCGCAGTACAGGCGCCGCAACTTATGGCTACACCTTC. Translation: CASSRSTGAATYGYTF.

This clonotype occurred a few times. The chain uses TRBV7-2 and TRBJ1-1, with TRBD1 identical over 8 bases. CDR1 and CDR2 (germline): SGHTA, FQGNSA. The CDR3 length is 14 residues. Trimming cost V 4 bases and J 5 bases; bases outside gene matches: 6. This chain's CDR3 is CASSSRGPQTEAFF. In DNA, the CDR3 is TGTGCCAGCAGCTCCAGGGGGCCACAGACTGAAGCTTTCTTT.

The V call is TRBV7-9, the J call TRBJ2-3, with TRBD1 matching over 7 bases. V dropped 4 bases and J dropped 1; count of bases not matched to a gene: 5. From germline, CDR1 is SEHNR and CDR2 FQNEAQ (reference sequence). The CDR3 covers 15 residues. CDR3 in amino acids: CASSSQGVGTDTQYF. The CDR3 DNA is TGTGCCAGCAGCTCCCAGGGGGTAGGCACAGATACGCAGTATTTT.

This clonotype showed up just a few times. CDR3 residues: CASSPTGYSRNIQYF. DNA of the CDR3: TGTGCCAGCAGCCCAACGGGATACAGTCGGAACATTCAGTACTTC. The chain recombines TRBV21-1 with TRBJ2-4; TRBD1 is the table's D call and was not checked against the DNA. TRBV21-1 is annotated as a pseudogene. This CDR3 has 15 residues.

V and J are TRBV14 and TRBJ2-7; 8 nucleotides match TRBD2. The trim removed 2 bases at V and 3 bases at J, leaving 6 bases unmatched. The CDR3 is 15 residues long. Germline CDR1 is SGHDN and CDR2 is FVKESK. The CDR3 coding sequence is TGTGCCAGCAGCCAAAAACTAGCGGTGATCTACGAGCAGTACTTC. It yields the protein CASSQKLAVIYEQYF.

The V gene is TRBV4-2, the J gene TRBJ1-6; D uncertain. The ends were cut back, 0 bases at V and 1 base at J, with 10 bases in the middle. The CDR3 covers 17 residues. Germline values: CDR1 LGHNA, CDR2 YNFKEQ. The CDR3 DNA reads as TGTGCCAGCAGCCAAGACCCATCCGGGTCCTATAATTCACCCCTCCACTTT. Protein: CASSQDPSGSYNSPLHF.

This clonotype has a count of ten or more. V and J are TRBV28 and TRBJ1-5; D perhaps matches TRBD1 (5 bases). Deletions cut 7 bases from V and 10 bases from J, with 23 bases between. Germline CDR1 MDHEN, CDR2 SYDVKM. The length of the CDR3 is 15 residues. CDR3 sequence (DNA): TGTGCCAGCAACCCCCCAGGGCAGGGAGGGAGACCCCAGCATTTT. Its translation: CASNPPGQGGRPQHF.

The chain is built from TRBV5-1 and TRBJ2-1; a possible D gene is TRBD2 (6 bases). V lost 0 bases to trimming and J lost 7 bases, with 11 bases between them. The CDR3 has 14 amino acids. Germline V gene data show CDR1 as SGHRS and CDR2 as YFSETQ. CDR3 DNA: TGCGCCAGCAGCTTGGATGTCCGGGGGAATGAGCAGTTCTTC. It translates to CASSLDVRGNEQFF.

This clonotype was recorded at least ten times. The chain is built from TRBV20-1 and TRBJ1-1, with D unclear. The germline V and J ends were trimmed by 3 bases and 6 bases, with 20 bases remaining between them. Germline CDR1 DFQATT, CDR2 SNEGSKA (reference sequence). The CDR3 runs to 15 residues. The CDR3 loop reads CSARTVGQKVPEAFF. The CDR3, as DNA: TGCAGTGCTAGGACGGTAGGGCAAAAAGTCCCTGAAGCTTTCTTT.

The chain links TRBV6-5 to TRBJ1-1; a possible D gene is TRBD1 (6 bases). Per the germline V gene, CDR1 is MNHEY and CDR2 is SVGAGI. The CDR3 extends over 15 amino acids. Trimming took off 7 bases at V and 4 bases at J, with 19 bases between the two ends. In nucleotides, the CDR3 is TGTGCCAGCACCAGAGAGGCAGGGGCCCGCACTGAAGCTTTCTTT. Its protein is CASTREAGARTEAFF.

V usage is TRBV5-1 and J usage is TRBJ1-1; the D is unclear. V was cut by 2 bases and J by 6 bases, with 14 bases left in between. The CDR3 spans 14 residues. CDR1 and CDR2 (germline): SGHRS, YFSETQ. The CDR3 here is CASSLPSASSEAFF. The CDR3 DNA follows: TGCGCCAGCAGCTTACCTTCCGCCAGCTCTGAAGCTTTCTTT.

The V and J genes are TRBV4-1 and TRBJ2-5, with D unclear. Germline lookup yields CDR1 MGHRA and CDR2 YSYEKL. The CDR3 contains 14 residues. V lost 4 bases and J lost 1, with 10 bases in between. The DNA for the CDR3 is TGCGCCAGCAGCCTTAGGATCTTCCAAGAGACCCAGTACTTC. Encoded protein: CASSLRIFQETQYF.

This clonotype occurred many times. The chain joins TRBV28 to TRBJ2-1; 10 nucleotides align to TRBD1. Trimming took 6 bases from V and 11 from J; bases not matched to a gene: 19. The CDR3 sequence is 17 residues long. Germline V gives CDR1 MDHEN, CDR2 SYDVKM. The CDR3 bases are TGTGCCAGCAGCCTACACGCAAAATGGGGACAGGGGACTAAGCAGTTCTTC. It yields the protein CASSLHAKWGQGTKQFF. The variable domain in full, completed from reference TRBV28 and TRBJ2-1, reads DVKVTQSSRYLVKRTGEKVFLECVQDMDHENMFWYRQDPGLGLRLIYFSYDVKMKEKGDIPEGYSVSREKKERFSLILESASTNQTSMYLCASSLHAKWGQGTKQFFGPGTRLTVL.

This chain links TRBV30 with TRBJ2-1; tentatively, D is TRBD2 (5 bases). This CDR3 contains 12 residues. Trimming removed 5 bases at V and 12 bases at J, with 17 bases between. Germline CDR1 is GTSNPN and CDR2 is SVGIG (reference sequence). CDR3 sequence reads: CAWLVAQDLQFF. CDR3 nucleotides: TGTGCCTGGCTCGTGGCCCAGGACTTGCAGTTCTTC.

This clonotype was seen a few times. V and J are TRBV7-9 and TRBJ1-1; the match to TRBD1 covers 7 bases. There are 15 residues in the CDR3. CDR1 SEHNR and CDR2 FQNEAQ come from the germline V gene (reference sequence). J lost 0 bases, V lost 4 bases, and 5 bases had no gene match. CDR3 in amino acids: CASSSDRAMNTEAFF. The CDR3 DNA reads as TGTGCCAGCAGCTCTGACAGGGCGATGAACACTGAAGCTTTCTTT.

This clonotype was seen many times. V is TRBV25-1 and J is TRBJ2-1; the D gene is possibly TRBD1 (7 bases). CDR1 MGHDK and CDR2 SYGVNS come from the germline V gene. The CDR3 covers 15 residues. The germline V and J ends were trimmed by 4 bases and 12 bases, with 22 bases remaining between them. This chain's CDR3 is CASSVAGTAAIGQFF. The CDR3 DNA reads TGTGCCAGCAGTGTCGCGGGGACAGCGGCAATAGGGCAGTTCTTC.

This clonotype was counted between two and nine times. The V gene is TRBV7-9, the J gene TRBJ1-3; D call uncertain. CDR1 is SEHNR and CDR2 is FQNEAQ in the germline V gene (reference sequence). The CDR3 has 15 amino acids. Trimming took 3 bases from V and 0 from J, leaving 9 bases between them. CDR3 bases: TGTGCCAGCAGCTTCGGGTCAAACTCTGGAAACACCATATATTTT. Amino acid sequence: CASSFGSNSGNTIYF.

The J gene is TRBJ2-7, the V gene TRBV11-2; 12 bases fit TRBD2. V lost 4 bases to trimming and J lost 6 bases; unmatched junction nucleotides: 4. This CDR3 has 14 residues. In germline, CDR1 is SGHAT, CDR2 FQNNGV. CDR3 residues: CASSSSGGASEQYF. In DNA, the CDR3 is TGTGCCAGCAGCTCTAGCGGGGGGGCGAGCGAGCAGTACTTC.

The chain links TRBV7-9 to TRBJ1-1, with 9 bases lining up with TRBD1. The V gene end was trimmed by 5 bases and the J gene end by 2 bases; junction bases not matched to a gene: 6. The CDR3 is made up of 15 amino acids. Germline V gives CDR1 SEHNR, CDR2 FQNEAQ (reference sequence). In DNA form, the CDR3 reads TGTGCCAGCAGCATTCCGGGACAGGGAAACACTGAAGCTTTCTTT. This encodes CASSIPGQGNTEAFF.

This clonotype was seen repeatedly, ten times or more. This sequence joins TRBV7-2 and TRBJ2-5, with D tentatively TRBD1 or TRBD2 (5 bases each). V lost 3 bases, J lost 5 bases, and 10 bases lay in between. CDR3 length: 13 amino acids. Germline V gene lookup returns CDR1 SGHTA and CDR2 FQGNSA. CDR3 DNA: TGTGCCAGCAGCTTTGGGGGATTGGAGACCCAGTACTTC. Encoded protein: CASSFGGLETQYF.

This clonotype was recorded at least ten times. The V call is TRBV5-4, the J call TRBJ2-1; 11 positions match TRBD2. CDR1 is SGHNT, CDR2 YYREEE, per germline (reference sequence). After removal of 4 bases from V and 8 bases from J, the junction contained 11 bases not matched to a gene. The CDR3 contains 16 residues. The CDR3 loop is CASSRRGTSGFHEQFF. CDR3 DNA sequence: TGTGCCAGCAGCCGTCGGGGGACTAGCGGATTCCATGAGCAGTTCTTC.